The sample holds one count of the clone carrying this T cell receptor (beta chain). The data stem from a study of T-cell memory formation after mild COVID-19. This CDR3 contains 15 residues. The germline gives CDR1 MNHNS, CDR2 SASEGT. V dropped 7 bases and J dropped 4 bases, with 19 bases sitting between them. TCRdb itself ran the 5' RACE reads through MiXCR, one entry per CDR3 protein. This table holds hundreds of thousands of distinct CDR3 sequences, just over 20% found once. This sequence was found in an adult woman who had mild COVID-19 (a few samples of this study predate the infection). Cell type and time point are not known. The chain uses TRBV6-1 and TRBJ2-5; perhaps TRBD2 as D (5 bases). The sample taken for sequencing was PBMCs or a T cell subset sorted from them (not recorded which). DNA of the CDR3: TGTGCCAGCATAATAGCGTGGTATCGGAGAGAGACCCAGTACTTC. This translates into CASIIAWYRRETQYF.